Listed here are 10 T cell receptor beta chains from one sample, sequenced in a study of PD-L1 blockade in urothelial cancer. The time point: peripheral blood 6 weeks after treatment start. The assay was immunoSEQ multiplex PCR, and TCRdb's table has in-frame clones only and misses some. This sample carries about 120,000 clones, roughly 90% of them seen once, and the ten largest clones take roughly 1.8%. The specimen was PBMCs, collected around atezolizumab (anti-PD-L1) treatment. These receptors were obtained from a man in his sixties with urothelial cancer.

The count of this clone is one. This rearrangement joins TRBV28 to TRBJ2-7, with D possibly matching TRBD1 (6 bases). CDR3 size: 15 residues. CDR1 MDHEN and CDR2 SYDVKM come from the germline V gene. V lost 5 bases, J lost 9 bases, and 23 bases lay in between. DNA of the CDR3: TGTGCCAGCAGTCTCCCGGACAGACCGCTGCTAGGGCAGTACTTC. It encodes CASSLPDRPLLGQYF.

The chain joins TRBV19 to TRBJ2-7, with D possibly TRBD2 on 5 matching bases. The CDR3 totals 13 residues. V was trimmed by 2 bases and J by 6 bases, leaving 11 bases between them. Germline CDR1 and CDR2: LNHDA and SQIVND (reference sequence). CDR3 loop: CASSIKVGSEQYF. The CDR3 nucleotides read TGTGCCAGTAGTATAAAGGTAGGGAGCGAGCAGTACTTC.

V gene TRBV5-1 combines with J gene TRBJ2-1, with 10 bases fitting TRBD2. CDR3 length equals 17 residues. CDR1 SGHRS and CDR2 YFSETQ come from the germline V gene. V dropped 4 bases and J dropped 0; count of bases not matched to a gene: 7. In DNA, the CDR3 is TGCGCCAGCAGCAGGCTAGCTAGCGGGAGCTCCTACAATGAGCAGTTCTTC. It codes for CASSRLASGSSYNEQFF.

CDR3 amino acids: CASSAGTRMTEAFF. CDR3 DNA: TGTGCCAGTAGTGCCGGGACTAGGATGACTGAAGCTTTCTTT. The chain couples TRBV19 to TRBJ1-1, with TRBD1 as a possible D gene (5 bases). CDR3 size: 14 residues. The ends were cut back, 5 bases at V and 5 bases at J, with 15 bases in the middle. Germline assignment: CDR1 LNHDA and CDR2 SQIVND (reference sequence).

The V call is TRBV7-8, the J call TRBJ1-1; 7 nucleotides line up with TRBD1. The V and J ends lost 5 bases and 1 base, in that order; junction bases with no gene match: 1. This CDR3 has 13 residues. The germline gives CDR1 SGHVS, CDR2 FQNEAQ. The CDR3 region is CASSQGGNTEAFF. Here the CDR3 DNA reads TGTGCCAGCAGCCAGGGGGGGAACACTGAAGCTTTCTTT.

The J gene is TRBJ1-5, the V gene TRBV11-3; TRBD1 matches 7 bases. V was pared by 5 bases and J by 0 bases, with 4 bases of the junction left unmatched. The CDR3 runs to 15 residues. From germline, CDR1 is SGHNT and CDR2 YENEEA. The CDR3 loop is CASSNTGDSNQPQHF. CDR3 in DNA: TGTGCCAGCAGCAACACAGGGGATAGCAATCAGCCCCAGCATTTT.

The chain carries TRBV18 and TRBJ2-5; TRBD1 agrees at 11 bases. Germline lookup yields CDR1 KGHSH and CDR2 LQKENI. This CDR3 is built from 14 residues. V was clipped by 4 bases and J by 5 bases; unmatched bases: 3. Here the CDR3 DNA reads TGTGCCAGCTCACTGGACAGGGGGCGGGAGACCCAGTACTTC. Translating gives CASSLDRGRETQYF.

V gene TRBV5-6 combines with J gene TRBJ2-5; 13 nucleotides agree with TRBD2. V dropped 2 bases and J dropped 3; count of bases not matched to a gene: 1. Per the germline V gene, CDR1 is SGHDT and CDR2 is YYEEEE. The CDR3 covers 15 residues. CDR3 sequence (DNA): TGTGCCAGCAGCTTTACTAGCGGGGGGGAAGAGACCCAGTACTTC. Protein sequence: CASSFTSGGEETQYF.

The rearrangement joins TRBV9 to TRBJ2-3; 11 positions agree with TRBD2. With 0 bases clipped from V and 5 bases from J, the junction kept 11 bases outside the gene matches. Germline V gives CDR1 SGDLS, CDR2 YYNGEE. The length of the CDR3 is 18 residues. CDR3 sequence: CASSVAGGASGGQDTQYF. The CDR3 DNA sequence: TGTGCCAGCAGCGTAGCTGGCGGGGCTAGCGGGGGGCAAGATACGCAGTATTTT.

The chain joins TRBV10-3 to TRBJ1-4; the D gene is possibly TRBD1 (6 bases). The CDR3 runs 14 residues. The germline V and J ends were trimmed by 0 bases and 7 bases, with 9 bases remaining between them. Germline V gene data show CDR1 as ENHRY and CDR2 as SYGVKD. CDR3 in amino acids: CAISESGQSEKLFF. The CDR3 bases are TGTGCCATCAGTGAGTCTGGACAGTCTGAAAAACTGTTTTTT.